One and the same sample provided the 8 T cell receptor beta chains below, sequenced in a study of blood T cell repertoires in COVID-19. Measured with immunoSEQ multiplex PCR; TCRdb has only the in-frame clones, and not every one. The data show fewer than 200,000 clones, around 90% seen once. The sample was peripheral blood. Receptors were obtained from a man between 40 and 49 years old with active or convalescent COVID-19.

The chain has TRBV4-1 and TRBJ2-3; tentative D call: TRBD1 (7 bases). Trimming took 1 base from V and 1 from J, leaving 15 bases between them. CDR3 size: 17 residues. Germline V gene sequence: CDR1 MGHRA, CDR2 YSYEKL. This CDR3 reads CASSQGRGPLGTDTQYF. The CDR3 DNA is TGCGCCAGCAGCCAAGGGAGGGGGCCCCTGGGCACAGATACGCAGTATTTT.

V usage is TRBV7-2 and J usage is TRBJ2-3; 9 bases are shared with TRBD2. The CDR3 extends over 14 amino acids. CDR1 is SGHTA, CDR2 FQGNSA, per germline. V was clipped by 5 bases and J by 4 bases; unmatched bases: 4. The CDR3 DNA sequence: TGTGCCAGCAGCGTGGGACTAGCTCCAGATACGCAGTATTTT. This sequence encodes CASSVGLAPDTQYF.

This clone was picked up one time. The chain combines TRBV29-1 with TRBJ2-1; a weak D match, TRBD2 (6 bases). The germline CDR1 and CDR2 sequences are SQVTM and ANQGSEA. CDR3 length equals 15 residues. V was shortened by 6 bases and J by 2 bases, with 17 bases between the two germline ends. The CDR3 region is CSVTLRRETYNEQFF. The CDR3, as DNA: TGCAGCGTCACCCTGAGGAGGGAAACCTACAATGAGCAGTTCTTC.

The chain links TRBV6-5 to TRBJ2-1; 8 nucleotides agree with TRBD1. Germline V gene sequence: CDR1 MNHEY, CDR2 SVGAGI. Trimming removed 6 bases from V and 3 bases from J; junction bases left unmatched: 7. This CDR3 comprises 15 residues. Here the CDR3 reads CASRVGQGYYNEQFF. CDR3 DNA: TGTGCCAGCAGGGTCGGACAGGGATACTACAATGAGCAGTTCTTC.

This chain's CDR3 is CASSLALRGDQPQHF. As DNA, the CDR3 is TGTGCCAGCAGCTTAGCGCTGCGGGGGGATCAGCCCCAGCATTTT. The V gene is TRBV7-8, the J gene TRBJ1-5; a weak D match, TRBD1 (5 bases). The V end was cut by 0 bases, the J end by 5 bases, with 11 bases between. The CDR3 sequence is 15 residues long. CDR1 and CDR2 from the germline V gene are SGHVS and FQNEAQ.

The chain employs TRBV19 and TRBJ1-1; TRBD1 aligns across 9 bases. This CDR3 spans 16 amino acids. Losses at the gene ends were 7 bases for V and 5 bases for J; bases not matched to a gene: 14. CDR1 is LNHDA and CDR2 is SQIVND in the germline V gene (reference sequence). CDR3 in DNA: TGTGCCAGTATTACCCGTCCGGGACAGGGAAGGACTGAAGCTTTCTTT. This translates into CASITRPGQGRTEAFF.

This chain uses TRBV7-2 with TRBJ1-3, with D perhaps TRBD1 (5 bases). The V gene lost 2 bases and the J gene lost 8 bases, with 13 bases spanning the gap. Germline CDR1 reads SGHTA; CDR2 reads FQGNSA. This CDR3 contains 14 residues. CDR3 DNA sequence: TGTGCCAGCAGCTTAATCGGGGGGAAGGACACCATATATTTT. As protein: CASSLIGGKDTIYF.

The CDR3 region is CASSGAGGPGEQYF. In nucleotides, the CDR3 is TGTGCCAGCAGTGGGGCGGGGGGACCGGGAGAGCAGTACTTC. This chain joins TRBV2 and TRBJ2-7, with TRBD2 matching over 8 bases. After removal of 4 bases from V and 7 bases from J, the junction contained 9 bases not matched to a gene. In germline, CDR1 is SNHLY, CDR2 FYNNEI. The CDR3 covers 14 residues.